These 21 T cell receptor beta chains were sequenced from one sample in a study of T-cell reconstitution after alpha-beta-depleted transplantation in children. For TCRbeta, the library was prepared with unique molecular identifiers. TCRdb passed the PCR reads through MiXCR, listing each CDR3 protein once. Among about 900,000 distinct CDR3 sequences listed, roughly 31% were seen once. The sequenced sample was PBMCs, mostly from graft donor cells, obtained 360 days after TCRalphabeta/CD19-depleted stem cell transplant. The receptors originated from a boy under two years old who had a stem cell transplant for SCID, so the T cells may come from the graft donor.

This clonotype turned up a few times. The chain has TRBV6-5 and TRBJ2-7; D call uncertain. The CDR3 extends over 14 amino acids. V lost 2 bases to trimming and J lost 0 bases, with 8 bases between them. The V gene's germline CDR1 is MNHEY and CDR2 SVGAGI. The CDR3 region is CASSYVQSSYEQYF. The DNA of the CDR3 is TGTGCCAGCAGTTACGTACAGAGCTCCTACGAGCAGTACTTC.

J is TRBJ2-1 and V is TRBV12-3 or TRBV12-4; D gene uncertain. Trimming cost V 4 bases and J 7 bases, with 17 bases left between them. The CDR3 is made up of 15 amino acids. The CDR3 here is CASSSRSWSMNEQFF. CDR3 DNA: TGTGCCAGCAGTTCCAGGTCCTGGTCGATGAATGAGCAGTTCTTC.

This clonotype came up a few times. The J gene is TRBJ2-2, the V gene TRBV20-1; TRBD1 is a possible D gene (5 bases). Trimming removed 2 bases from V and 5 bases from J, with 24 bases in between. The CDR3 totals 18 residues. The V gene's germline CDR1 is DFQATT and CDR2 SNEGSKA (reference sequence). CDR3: CSARIRVQGNTRTGELFF. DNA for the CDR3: TGCAGTGCTAGAATAAGGGTCCAGGGAAATACCCGGACCGGGGAGCTGTTTTTT.

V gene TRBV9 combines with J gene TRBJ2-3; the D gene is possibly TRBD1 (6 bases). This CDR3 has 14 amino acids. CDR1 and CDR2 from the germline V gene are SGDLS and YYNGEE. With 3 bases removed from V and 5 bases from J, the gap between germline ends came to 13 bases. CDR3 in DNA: TGTGCCAGCAGCGGGCAGGGGATGGAAGATACGCAGTATTTT. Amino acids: CASSGQGMEDTQYF. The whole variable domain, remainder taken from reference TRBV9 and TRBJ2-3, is DSGVTQTPKHLITATGQRVTLRCSPRSGDLSVYWYQQSLDQGLQFLIQYYNGEERAKGNILERFSAQQFPDLHSELNLSSLELGDSALYFCASSGQGMEDTQYFGPGTRLTVL.

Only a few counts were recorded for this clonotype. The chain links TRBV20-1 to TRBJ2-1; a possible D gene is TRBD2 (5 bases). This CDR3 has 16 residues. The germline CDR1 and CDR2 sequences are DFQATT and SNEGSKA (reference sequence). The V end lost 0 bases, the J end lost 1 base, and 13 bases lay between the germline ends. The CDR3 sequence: CSARDPTSGSYNEQFF. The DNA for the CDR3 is TGCAGTGCTAGAGACCCAACTAGTGGGTCCTACAATGAGCAGTTCTTC.

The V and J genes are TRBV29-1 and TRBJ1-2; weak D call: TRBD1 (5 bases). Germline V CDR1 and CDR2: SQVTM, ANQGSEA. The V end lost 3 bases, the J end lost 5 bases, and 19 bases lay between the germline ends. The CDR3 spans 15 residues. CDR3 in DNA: TGCAGCGTTGAGCTCAGACGGGGACTTAGTTATGGCTACACCTTC. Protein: CSVELRRGLSYGYTF.

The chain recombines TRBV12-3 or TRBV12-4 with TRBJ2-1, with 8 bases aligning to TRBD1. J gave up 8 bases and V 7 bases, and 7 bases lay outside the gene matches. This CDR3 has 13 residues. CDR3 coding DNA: TGTGCCAGCAAGGACAGGGCGAGGGATGAGCAGTTCTTC. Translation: CASKDRARDEQFF.

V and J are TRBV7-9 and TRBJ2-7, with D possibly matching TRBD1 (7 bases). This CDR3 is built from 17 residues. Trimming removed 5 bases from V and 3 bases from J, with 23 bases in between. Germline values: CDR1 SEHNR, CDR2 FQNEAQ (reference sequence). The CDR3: CASSGDTSGQDYYEQYF. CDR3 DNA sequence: TGTGCCAGCAGCGGAGACACATCAGGACAGGACTACTACGAGCAGTACTTC.

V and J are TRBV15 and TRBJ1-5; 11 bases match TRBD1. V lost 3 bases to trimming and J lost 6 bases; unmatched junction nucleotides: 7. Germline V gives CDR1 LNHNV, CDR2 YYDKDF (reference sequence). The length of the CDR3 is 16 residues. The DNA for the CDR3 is TGTGCCACCAGCAGTGGACAGGGGGCTAGTAGTCAGCCCCAGCATTTT. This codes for CATSSGQGASSQPQHF.

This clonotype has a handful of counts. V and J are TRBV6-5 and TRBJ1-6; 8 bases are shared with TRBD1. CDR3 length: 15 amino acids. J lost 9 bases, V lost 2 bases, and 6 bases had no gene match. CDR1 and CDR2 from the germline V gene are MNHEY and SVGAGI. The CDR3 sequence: CASSYTGGPVSPLHF. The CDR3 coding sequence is TGTGCCAGCAGTTACACAGGGGGTCCAGTTTCACCCCTCCACTTT.

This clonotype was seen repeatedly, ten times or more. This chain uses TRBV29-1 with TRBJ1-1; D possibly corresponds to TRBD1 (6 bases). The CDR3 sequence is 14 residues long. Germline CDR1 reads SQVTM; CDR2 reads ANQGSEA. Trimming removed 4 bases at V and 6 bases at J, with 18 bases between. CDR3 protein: CSVVKGGRGAEAFF. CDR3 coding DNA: TGCAGCGTTGTTAAGGGGGGCAGGGGCGCTGAAGCTTTCTTT.

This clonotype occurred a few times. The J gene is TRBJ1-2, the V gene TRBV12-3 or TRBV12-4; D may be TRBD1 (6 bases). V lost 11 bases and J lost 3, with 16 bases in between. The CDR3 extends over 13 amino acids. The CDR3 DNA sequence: TGTGCCGGCCCCGCGGGGGCGTACTATGGCTACACCTTC. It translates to CAGPAGAYYGYTF.

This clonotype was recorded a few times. Here the CDR3 reads CATSSPPYEQYF. The DNA of the CDR3 is TGTGCCACCAGCAGTCCTCCGTACGAGCAGTACTTC. The rearrangement links TRBV15 to TRBJ2-7; D is unresolved. Trimming left V 3 bases short and J 4 bases short, with 7 bases between. Per germline, CDR1 LNHNV and CDR2 YYDKDF (reference sequence). This CDR3 region has 12 residues.

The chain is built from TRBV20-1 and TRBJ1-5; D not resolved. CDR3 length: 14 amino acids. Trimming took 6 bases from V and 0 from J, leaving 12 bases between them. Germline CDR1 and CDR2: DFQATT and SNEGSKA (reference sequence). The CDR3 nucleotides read TGCAGTGCCTCGGACCTTAATAGCAATCAGCCCCAGCATTTT. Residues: CSASDLNSNQPQHF.

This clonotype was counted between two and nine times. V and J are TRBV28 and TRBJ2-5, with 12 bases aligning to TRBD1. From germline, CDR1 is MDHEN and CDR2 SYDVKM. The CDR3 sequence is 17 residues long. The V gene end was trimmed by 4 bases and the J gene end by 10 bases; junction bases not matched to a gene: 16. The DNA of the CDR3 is TGTGCCAGCAGTTACCTGTCTCCGGGACAGGGGGCAAGGCGCCAGTACTTC. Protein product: CASSYLSPGQGARRQYF.

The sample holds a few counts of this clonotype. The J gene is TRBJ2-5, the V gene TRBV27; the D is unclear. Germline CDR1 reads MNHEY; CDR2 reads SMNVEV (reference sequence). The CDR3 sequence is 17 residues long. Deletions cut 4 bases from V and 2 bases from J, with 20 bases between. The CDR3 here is CASSSTQLAKLQETQYF. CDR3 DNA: TGTGCCAGCAGTTCCACCCAACTCGCAAAGCTACAAGAGACCCAGTACTTC.

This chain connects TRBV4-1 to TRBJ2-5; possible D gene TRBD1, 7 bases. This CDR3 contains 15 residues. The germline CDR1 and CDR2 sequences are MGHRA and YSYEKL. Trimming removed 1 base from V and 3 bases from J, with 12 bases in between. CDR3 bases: TGCGCCAGCAGCCAAGTGGGCAGGGGGGAAGAGACCCAGTACTTC. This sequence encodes CASSQVGRGEETQYF.

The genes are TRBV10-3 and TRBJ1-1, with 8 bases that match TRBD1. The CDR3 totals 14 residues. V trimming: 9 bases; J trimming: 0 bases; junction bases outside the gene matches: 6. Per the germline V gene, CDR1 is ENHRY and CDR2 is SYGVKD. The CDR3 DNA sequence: TGTGCCATTGGGACAGGTAACATGAACACTGAAGCTTTCTTT. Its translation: CAIGTGNMNTEAFF.

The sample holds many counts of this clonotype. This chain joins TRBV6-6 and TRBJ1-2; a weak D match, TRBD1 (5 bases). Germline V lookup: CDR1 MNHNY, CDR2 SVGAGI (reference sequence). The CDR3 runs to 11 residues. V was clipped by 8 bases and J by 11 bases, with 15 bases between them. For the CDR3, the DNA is TGTGCCAGCGGCCCGGGACGTCGGTACACCTTC. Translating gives CASGPGRRYTF.

CDR3 loop: CSASPLAGVEQFF. Written as DNA, the CDR3 is TGCAGTGCTAGTCCTTTAGCTGGGGTAGAGCAGTTCTTC. This chain links TRBV20-1 with TRBJ2-1; D is undetermined. V was pared by 3 bases and J by 10 bases, with 16 bases between. The CDR3 runs 13 residues. Germline V CDR1 and CDR2: DFQATT, SNEGSKA (reference sequence).

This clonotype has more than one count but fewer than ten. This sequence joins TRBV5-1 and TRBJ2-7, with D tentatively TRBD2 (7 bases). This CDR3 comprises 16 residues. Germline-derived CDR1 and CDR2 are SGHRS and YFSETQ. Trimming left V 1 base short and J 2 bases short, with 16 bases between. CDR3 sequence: CASSLLRGALTYEQYF. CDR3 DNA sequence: TGCGCCAGCAGCTTGCTTCGGGGGGCCCTTACCTACGAGCAGTACTTC. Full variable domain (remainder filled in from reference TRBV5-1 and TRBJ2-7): KAGVTQTPRYLIKTRGQQVTLSCSPISGHRSVSWYQQTPGQGLQFLFEYFSETQRNKGNFPGRFSGRQFSNSRSEMNVSTLELGDSALYLCASSLLRGALTYEQYFGPGTRLTVT.